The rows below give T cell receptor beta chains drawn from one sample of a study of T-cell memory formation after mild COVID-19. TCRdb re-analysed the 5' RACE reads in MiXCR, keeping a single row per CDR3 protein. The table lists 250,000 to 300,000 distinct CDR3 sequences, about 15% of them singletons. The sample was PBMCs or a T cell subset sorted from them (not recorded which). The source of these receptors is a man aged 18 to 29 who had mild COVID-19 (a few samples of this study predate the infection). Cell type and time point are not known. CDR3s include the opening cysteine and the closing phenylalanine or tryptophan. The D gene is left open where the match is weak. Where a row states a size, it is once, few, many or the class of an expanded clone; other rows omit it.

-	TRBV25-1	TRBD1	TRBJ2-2	TGTGCCAGCAGCGACTGGCTTGGACAGGGGGGAAACACCGGGGAGCTGTTTTTT	CASSDWLGQGGNTGELFF
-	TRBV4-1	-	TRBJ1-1	TGCGCCAGCAGCCAAGATCTTGAAGCTTTCTTT	CASSQDLEAFF
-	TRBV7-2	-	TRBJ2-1	TGTGCCAGCAGCGCGGCACCTCCGGATGAGCAGTTCTTC	CASSAAPPDEQFF
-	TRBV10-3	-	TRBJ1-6	TGTGCCATCAGTGAGTCGACTCGAAATTCACCCCTCCACTTT	CAISESTRNSPLHF
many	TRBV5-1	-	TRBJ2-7	TGCGCCAGCAGCTTGGGACAGCTAATCTCCTACGAGCAGTACTTC	CASSLGQLISYEQYF
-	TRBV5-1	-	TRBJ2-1	TGCGCCAGCAGTTTACAGGGAAAAAACAATGAGCAGTTCTTC	CASSLQGKNNEQFF
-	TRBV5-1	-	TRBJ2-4	TGCGCCAGCAGCTTTACCGTGACCAAAAACATTCAGTACTTC	CASSFTVTKNIQYF
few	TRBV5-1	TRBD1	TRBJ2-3	TGCGCCAGCAGCTCTGCACAGGGGGGCACAGATACGCAGTATTTT	CASSSAQGGTDTQYF
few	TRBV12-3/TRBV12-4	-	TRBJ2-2	TGTGCCAGCAGTTCCCTCGGGGGCACCGGGGAGCTGTTTTTT	CASSSLGGTGELFF
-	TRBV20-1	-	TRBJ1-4	TGCAGTGCTAGCCTCGGTCGCAAAGGGGTCAGGGAAAAACTGTTTTTT	CSASLGRKGVREKLFF
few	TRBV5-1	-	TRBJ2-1	TGCGCCAGCAGCTTCCGGGAGTCCTACAATGAGCAGTTCTTC	CASSFRESYNEQFF
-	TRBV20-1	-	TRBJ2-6	TGCAGTGCCAATGCCCGGGGCTTCGGGGCCAACGTCCTGACTTTC	CSANARGFGANVLTF
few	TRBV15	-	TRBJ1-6	TGTGCCACCAGCACAAGACAGCCACCTAATTCACCCCTCCACTTT	CATSTRQPPNSPLHF
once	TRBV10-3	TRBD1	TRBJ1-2	TGTGCCATCAGTACTTCACCCGACAGGGGAGGCTACACCTTC	CAISTSPDRGGYTF
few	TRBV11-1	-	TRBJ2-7	TGTGCCAGCAGCTTCTCCACTCCTGACAAGGCGTACTTC	CASSFSTPDKAYF
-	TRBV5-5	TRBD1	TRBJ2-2	TGTGCCAGCAGCCCCGGGACAGACCCCGGGGAGCTGTTTTTT	CASSPGTDPGELFF
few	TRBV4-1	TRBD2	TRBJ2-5	TGCGCCAGCAGCCATCCGGGGGGTATGGGCGAGACCCAGTACTTC	CASSHPGGMGETQYF
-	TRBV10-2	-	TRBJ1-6	TGCGCCAGCAGTGATTTTGGGGGGAGCTCCTATAATTCACCCCTCCACTTT	CASSDFGGSSYNSPLHF
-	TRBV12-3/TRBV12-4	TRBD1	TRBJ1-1	TGTGCCAGCAGTCCCGCCCAGGGGGCGCCGAGCACTGAAGCTTTCTTT	CASSPAQGAPSTEAFF
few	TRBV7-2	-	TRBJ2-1	TGTGCCAGCAGCCTGCACCAGGGAAATGAGCAGTTCTTC	CASSLHQGNEQFF
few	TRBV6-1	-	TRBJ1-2	TGTGCCAGCAGTGAGTCTGTCGGCTACACCTTC	CASSESVGYTF
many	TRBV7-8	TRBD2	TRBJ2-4	TGTGCCAGCAGCTTCGTACTAGCGGGGGGAGCCAAAAACATTCAGTACTTC	CASSFVLAGGAKNIQYF
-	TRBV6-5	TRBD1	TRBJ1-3	TGTGCCACCTCGGGACAGAATCGAAACACCATATATTTT	CATSGQNRNTIYF
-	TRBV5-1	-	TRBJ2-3	TGCGCCAGCAGCCCACGGGGGCCCCTCACAGATACGCAGTATTTT	CASSPRGPLTDTQYF
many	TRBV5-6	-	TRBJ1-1	TGTGCCAGCAGCTTGGAGAGGGGCACTGAAGCTTTCTTT	CASSLERGTEAFF
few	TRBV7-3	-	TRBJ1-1	TGTGCCAGCAGCTCGGACAGCCAGAACACTGAAGCTTTCTTT	CASSSDSQNTEAFF
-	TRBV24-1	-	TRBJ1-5	TGTGCCACCGCCACCCCGTCCCGAGCGGGACTTCATTATCAGCCCCAGCATTTT	CATATPSRAGLHYQPQHF
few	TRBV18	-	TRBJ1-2	TGTGCCAGCTCACCAGATGTAAAGGGAACCTATGGCTACACCTTC	CASSPDVKGTYGYTF
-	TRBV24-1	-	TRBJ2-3	TGTGCCACCAGTGACTCTCAAGGCAGAGATACGCAGTATTTT	CATSDSQGRDTQYF
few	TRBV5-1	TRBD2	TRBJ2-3	TGCGCCAGCAGCCCCGGGACTAGCGGGGGGGGTCGTGCGCAGTATTTT	CASSPGTSGGGRAQYF
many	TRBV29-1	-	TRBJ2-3	TGCAGCGTTGAAGATATGGGGACGGACCCAGATACGCAGTATTTT	CSVEDMGTDPDTQYF
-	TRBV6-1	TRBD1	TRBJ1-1	TGTGCCAGCAGTGGCCGGGACAGGGTAACTGAAGCTTTCTTT	CASSGRDRVTEAFF
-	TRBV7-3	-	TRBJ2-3	TGTGCCAGCAGTCAAGTAGACGGCACAGATACGCAGTATTTT	CASSQVDGTDTQYF
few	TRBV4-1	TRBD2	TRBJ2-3	TGCGCCAGCAGCCAAGATCGGAGGAGCGGGGGGCATACGCAGTATTTT	CASSQDRRSGGHTQYF
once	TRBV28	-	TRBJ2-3	TGTGCCAGCAGTTTACTCAACGTGCAGGTCACAGATACGCAGTATTTT	CASSLLNVQVTDTQYF
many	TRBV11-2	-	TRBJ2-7	TGTGCCAGCAGCTTAACACAGGGTCATTACGAGCAGTACTTC	CASSLTQGHYEQYF
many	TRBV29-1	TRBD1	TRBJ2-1	TGCAGCGTCTTTGGGACAGGGGGAAATGAGCAGTTCTTC	CSVFGTGGNEQFF
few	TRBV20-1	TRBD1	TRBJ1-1	TGCAGTGCTAGTAGTCGGTCAGGGGGCACTGAAGCTTTCTTT	CSASSRSGGTEAFF
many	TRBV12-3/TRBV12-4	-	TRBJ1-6	TGTGCCGGTGCCAGAGGGAATAATTCACCCCTCCACTTT	CAGARGNNSPLHF
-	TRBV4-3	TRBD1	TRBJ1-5	TGCGCCAGCAGCCAAGCCGTGGCTCGACAGGGAGATGATCAGCCCCAGCATTTT	CASSQAVARQGDDQPQHF
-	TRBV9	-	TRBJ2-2	TGTGCCAGCAGCGTAGGGCAGAGAACGAACACCGGGGAGCTGTTTTTT	CASSVGQRTNTGELFF
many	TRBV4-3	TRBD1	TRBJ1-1	TGCGCCAGCAGCCAAGACCCTACAGGGGGTAACACTGAAGCTTTCTTT	CASSQDPTGGNTEAFF
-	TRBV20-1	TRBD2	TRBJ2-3	TGCAGTGCTAGAGCAAGCGGGGGGGCCGGCGGATCGAGCACAGATACGCAGTATTTT	CSARASGGAGGSSTDTQYF
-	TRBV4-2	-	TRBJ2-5	TGTGCCAGCAGCCACCCTGGAAGAGAGACCCAGTACTTC	CASSHPGRETQYF
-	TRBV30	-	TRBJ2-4	TGTGCCTGGAGTGTGAGTTACATTCAGTACTTC	CAWSVSYIQYF
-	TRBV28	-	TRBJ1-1	TGTGCCAGCAGTTTTGGGGGCGGGAAAGCTTTCTTT	CASSFGGGKAFF
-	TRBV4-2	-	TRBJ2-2	TGTGCCAGCAGCCAACGCGGGACGGTCGGGGAGCTGTTTTTT	CASSQRGTVGELFF
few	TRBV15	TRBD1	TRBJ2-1	TGTGCCACCAGCAGAGAAGGACAGGGGGTATACAATGAGCAGTTCTTC	CATSREGQGVYNEQFF
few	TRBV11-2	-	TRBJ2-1	TGTGCCAGCGAACGGGGGACTGAGCAGTTCTTC	CASERGTEQFF
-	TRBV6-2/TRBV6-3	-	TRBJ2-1	TGTGCCAGCACCCGCCGGTCTCGCCCATACAATGAGCAGTTCTTC	CASTRRSRPYNEQFF
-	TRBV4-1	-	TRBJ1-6	TGCGCCAGCAGCCAAGACAGGGGCTATAATTCACCCCTCCACTTT	CASSQDRGYNSPLHF
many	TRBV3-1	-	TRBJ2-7	TGTGCCAGCAGTTATTCGAACGAGCAGTACTTC	CASSYSNEQYF
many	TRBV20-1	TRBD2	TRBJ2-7	TGCAGTGCTAGAGCCGGGACTAGAAGCTACGAGCAGTACTTC	CSARAGTRSYEQYF
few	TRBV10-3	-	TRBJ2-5	TGTGCCATCAGTCCCGGGACAACCGTAGAGACCCAGTACTTC	CAISPGTTVETQYF